The 7 T cell receptor beta chains below all came from one sample that was sequenced in a study of OX40 agonist ivuxolimab in advanced cancers. The assay was immunoSEQ multiplex PCR, and TCRdb's table has in-frame clones only and misses some. This table holds some 50,000 clones, 70% to 85% found once. Specimen: CD4+ or CD8+ T cells sorted from blood, collected in a trial of the OX40 agonist ivuxolimab. The receptors were gathered from an adult with an advanced solid tumor such as melanoma, head and neck, liver or kidney cancer.

The rearrangement joins TRBV2 to TRBJ2-2; D is uncertain. The ends were cut back, 4 bases at V and 6 bases at J, with 6 bases in the middle. This CDR3 is built from 12 residues. Germline lookup yields CDR1 SNHLY and CDR2 FYNNEI. This chain's CDR3 is CASSGLAGELFF. CDR3 nucleotide sequence: TGTGCCAGCAGTGGGCTAGCCGGGGAGCTGTTTTTT.

This chain uses TRBV6-6 with TRBJ1-4; D unclear. Germline lookup yields CDR1 MNHNY and CDR2 SVGAGI (reference sequence). The V and J ends lost 0 bases and 7 bases respectively, with 12 bases between them. There are 15 residues in the CDR3. As DNA, the CDR3 is TGTGCCAGCAGTTACTCGGGAGGGAAGGGTGAAAAACTGTTTTTT. It yields the protein CASSYSGGKGEKLFF.

The chain has TRBV19 and TRBJ1-5; perhaps TRBD1 as D (5 bases). V was shortened by 1 base and J by 1 base, with 8 bases between the two germline ends. Germline CDR1 LNHDA, CDR2 SQIVND (reference sequence). The CDR3 runs 15 residues. The CDR3 sequence is CASSIGGGSNQPQHF. CDR3 bases: TGTGCCAGTAGTATAGGTGGGGGGAGCAATCAGCCCCAGCATTTT.

The V and J genes are TRBV7-9 and TRBJ2-3; 10 nucleotides match TRBD1. This CDR3 contains 13 residues. Trimming cost V 2 bases and J 15 bases; bases outside gene matches: 8. CDR1 and CDR2 (germline): SEHNR, FQNEAQ (reference sequence). The DNA of the CDR3 is TGTGCCAGCAGCTTATTAACGGACAGGGGGTACTATTTT. This sequence encodes CASSLLTDRGYYF. The full variable domain, rest sourced from reference TRBV7-9 and TRBJ2-3, is DTGVSQNPRHKITKRGQNVTFRCDPISEHNRLYWYRQTLGQGPEFLTYFQNEAQLEKSRLLSDRFSAERPKGSFSTLEIQRTEQGDSAMYLCASSLLTDRGYYFGPGTRLTVL.

This rearrangement joins TRBV27 to TRBJ1-1; D is uncertain. CDR1 MNHEY and CDR2 SMNVEV come from the germline V gene (reference sequence). The germline V and J ends were trimmed by 5 bases and 1 base, with 17 bases remaining between them. This CDR3 comprises 16 residues. The CDR3 sequence: CASSPRRPLGNTEAFF. The CDR3 DNA is TGTGCCAGCAGTCCTAGACGGCCTCTAGGGAACACTGAAGCTTTCTTT.

The rearrangement joins TRBV6-1 to TRBJ2-5; TRBD1 aligns across 8 bases. The length of the CDR3 is 14 residues. V was clipped by 4 bases and J by 2 bases; unmatched bases: 3. Germline V gene sequence: CDR1 MNHNS, CDR2 SASEGT. DNA of the CDR3: TGTGCCAGCAGTGTGGGACAGGAGCAAGAGACCCAGTACTTC. It translates to CASSVGQEQETQYF.

The genes are TRBV5-5 and TRBJ1-1; D may be TRBD1 (5 bases). The CDR3 extends over 14 amino acids. CDR1 is SGHKS and CDR2 is YYEKEE in the germline V gene (reference sequence). The V end lost 2 bases, the J end lost 2 bases, and 10 bases lay between the germline ends. The DNA for the CDR3 is TGTGCCAGCAGCTTAACACAGGCCAACACTGAAGCTTTCTTT. It translates to CASSLTQANTEAFF. The full variable domain, in which reference TRBV5-5 and TRBJ1-1 provide the parts outside the CDR3, is DAGVTQSPTHLIKTRGQQVTLRCSPISGHKSVSWYQQVLGQGPQFIFQYYEKEERGRGNFPDRFSARQFPNYSSELNVNALLLGDSALYLCASSLTQANTEAFFGQGTRLTVV.